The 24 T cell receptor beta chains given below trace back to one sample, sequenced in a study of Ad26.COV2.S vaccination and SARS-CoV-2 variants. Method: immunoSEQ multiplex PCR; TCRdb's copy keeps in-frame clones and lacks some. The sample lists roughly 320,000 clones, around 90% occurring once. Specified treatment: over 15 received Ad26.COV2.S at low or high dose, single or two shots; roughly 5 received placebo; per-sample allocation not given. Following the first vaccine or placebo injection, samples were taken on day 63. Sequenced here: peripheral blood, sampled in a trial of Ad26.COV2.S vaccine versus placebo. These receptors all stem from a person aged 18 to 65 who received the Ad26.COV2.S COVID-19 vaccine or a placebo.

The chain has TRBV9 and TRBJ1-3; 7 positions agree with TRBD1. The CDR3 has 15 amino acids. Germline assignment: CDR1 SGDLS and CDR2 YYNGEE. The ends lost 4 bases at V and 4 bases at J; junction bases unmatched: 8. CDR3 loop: CASSHRQGTGNTIYF. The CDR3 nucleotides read TGTGCCAGCAGCCACAGACAGGGTACGGGAAACACCATATATTTT.

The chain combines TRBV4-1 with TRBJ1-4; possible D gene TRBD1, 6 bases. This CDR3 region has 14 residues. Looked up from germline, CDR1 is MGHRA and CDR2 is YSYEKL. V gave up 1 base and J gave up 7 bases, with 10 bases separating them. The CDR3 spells CASSQGGASEKLFF. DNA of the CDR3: TGCGCCAGCAGCCAAGGGGGGGCGTCTGAAAAACTGTTTTTT.

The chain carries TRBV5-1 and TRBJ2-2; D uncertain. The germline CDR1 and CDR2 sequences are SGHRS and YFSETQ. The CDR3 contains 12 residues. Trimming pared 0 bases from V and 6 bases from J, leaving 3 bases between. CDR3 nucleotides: TGCGCCAGCAGCTTGGACGCCGGGGAGCTGTTTTTT. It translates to CASSLDAGELFF.

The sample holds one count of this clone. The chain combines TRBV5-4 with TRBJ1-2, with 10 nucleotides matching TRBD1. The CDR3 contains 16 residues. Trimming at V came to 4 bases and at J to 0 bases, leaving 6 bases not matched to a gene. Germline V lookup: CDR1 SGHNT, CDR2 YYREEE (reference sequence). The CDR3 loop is CASSVDRGRANYGYTF. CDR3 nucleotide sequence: TGTGCCAGCAGCGTCGACAGGGGGCGAGCTAACTATGGCTACACCTTC. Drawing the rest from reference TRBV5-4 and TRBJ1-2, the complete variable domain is ETGVTQSPTHLIKTRGQQVTLRCSSQSGHNTVSWYQQALGQGPQFIFQYYREEENGRGNFPPRFSGLQFPNYSSELNVNALELDDSALYLCASSVDRGRANYGYTFGSGTRLTVV.

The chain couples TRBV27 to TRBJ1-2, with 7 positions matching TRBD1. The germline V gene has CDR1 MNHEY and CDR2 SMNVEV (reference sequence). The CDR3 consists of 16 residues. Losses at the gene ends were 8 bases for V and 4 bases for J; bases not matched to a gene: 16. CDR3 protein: CASGKNRDRDGYGYTF. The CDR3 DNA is TGTGCCAGCGGTAAAAACCGGGACAGAGATGGCTATGGCTACACCTTC.

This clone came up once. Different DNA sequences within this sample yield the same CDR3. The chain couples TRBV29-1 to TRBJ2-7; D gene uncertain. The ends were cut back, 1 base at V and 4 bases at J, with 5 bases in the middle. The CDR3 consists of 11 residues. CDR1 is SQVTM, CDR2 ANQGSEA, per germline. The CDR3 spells CSVEVSYEQYF. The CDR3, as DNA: TGCAGCGTTGAAGTTAGTTACGAGCAGTACTTC.

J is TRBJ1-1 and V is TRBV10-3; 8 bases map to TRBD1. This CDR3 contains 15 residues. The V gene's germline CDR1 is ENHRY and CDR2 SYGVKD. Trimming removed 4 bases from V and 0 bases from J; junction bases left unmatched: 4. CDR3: CAISGTGPLNTEAFF. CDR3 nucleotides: TGTGCCATCAGTGGGACAGGGCCCCTGAACACTGAAGCTTTCTTT.

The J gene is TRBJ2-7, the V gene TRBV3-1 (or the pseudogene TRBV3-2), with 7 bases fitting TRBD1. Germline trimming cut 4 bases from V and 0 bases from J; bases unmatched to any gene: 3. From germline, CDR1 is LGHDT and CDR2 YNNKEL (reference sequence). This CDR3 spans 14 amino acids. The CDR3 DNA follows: TGTGCCAGCAGCCTCCGGGACAGCTCCTACGAGCAGTACTTC. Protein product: CASSLRDSSYEQYF.

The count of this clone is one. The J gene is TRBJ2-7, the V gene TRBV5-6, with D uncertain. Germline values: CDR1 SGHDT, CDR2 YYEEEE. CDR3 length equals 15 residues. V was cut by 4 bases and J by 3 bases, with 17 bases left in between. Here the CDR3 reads CASSAYSLTIYEQYF. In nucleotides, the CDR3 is TGTGCCAGCAGCGCTTACAGTTTGACCATCTACGAGCAGTACTTC. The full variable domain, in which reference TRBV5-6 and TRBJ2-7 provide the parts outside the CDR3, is DAGVTQSPTHLIKTRGQQVTLRCSPKSGHDTVSWYQQALGQGPQFIFQYYEEEERQRGNFPDRFSGHQFPNYSSELNVNALLLGDSALYLCASSAYSLTIYEQYFGPGTRLTVT.

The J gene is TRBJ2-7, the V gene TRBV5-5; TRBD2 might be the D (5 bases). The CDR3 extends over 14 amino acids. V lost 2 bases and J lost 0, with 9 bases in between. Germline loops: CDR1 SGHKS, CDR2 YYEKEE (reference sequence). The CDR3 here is CASSFWRVSYEQYF. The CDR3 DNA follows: TGTGCCAGCAGCTTTTGGCGGGTCTCCTACGAGCAGTACTTC.

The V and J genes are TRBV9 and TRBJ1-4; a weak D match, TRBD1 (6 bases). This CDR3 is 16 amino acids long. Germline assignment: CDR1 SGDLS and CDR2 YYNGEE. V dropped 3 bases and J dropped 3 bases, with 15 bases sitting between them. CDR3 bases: TGTGCCAGCAGCGGGGGGCAGGCGGCGGCTAATGAAAAACTGTTTTTT. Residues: CASSGGQAAANEKLFF.

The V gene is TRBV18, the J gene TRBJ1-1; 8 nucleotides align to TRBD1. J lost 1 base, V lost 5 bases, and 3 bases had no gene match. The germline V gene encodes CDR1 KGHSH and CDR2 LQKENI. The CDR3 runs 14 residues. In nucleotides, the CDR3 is TGTGCCAGCTCAACCGGGACAGGGAACACTGAAGCTTTCTTT. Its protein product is CASSTGTGNTEAFF. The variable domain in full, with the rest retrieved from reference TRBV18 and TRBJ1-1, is NAGVMQNPRHLVRRRGQEARLRCSPMKGHSHVYWYRQLPEEGLKFMVYLQKENIIDESGMPKERFSAEFPKEGPSILRIQQVVRGDSAAYFCASSTGTGNTEAFFGQGTRLTVV.

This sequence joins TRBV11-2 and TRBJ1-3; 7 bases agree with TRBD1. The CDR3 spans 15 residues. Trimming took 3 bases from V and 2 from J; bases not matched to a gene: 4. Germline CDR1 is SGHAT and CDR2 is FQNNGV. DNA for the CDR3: TGTGCCAGCAGCTTCGCCGGGACAGCTGGAAACACCATATATTTT. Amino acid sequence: CASSFAGTAGNTIYF.

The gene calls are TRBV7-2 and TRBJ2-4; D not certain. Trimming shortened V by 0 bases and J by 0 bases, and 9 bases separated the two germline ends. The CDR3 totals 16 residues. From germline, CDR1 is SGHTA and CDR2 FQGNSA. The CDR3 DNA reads TGTGCCAGCAGCTTAGCAGCTCATCTAGCCAAAAACATTCAGTACTTC. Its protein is CASSLAAHLAKNIQYF.

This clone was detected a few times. In DNA, the CDR3 is TGTGCCAGCAGCATTGTGGATGAGCAGTTCTTC. It specifies CASSIVDEQFF. The chain is built from TRBV28 and TRBJ2-1; D uncertain. With 6 bases removed from V and 8 bases from J, the gap between germline ends came to 8 bases. This CDR3 comprises 11 residues. Germline CDR1 reads MDHEN; CDR2 reads SYDVKM.

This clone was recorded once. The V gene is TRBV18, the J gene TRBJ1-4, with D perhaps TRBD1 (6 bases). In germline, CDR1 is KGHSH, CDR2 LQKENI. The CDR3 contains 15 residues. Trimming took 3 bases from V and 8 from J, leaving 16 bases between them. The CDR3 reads CASSPLGGEREKLFF. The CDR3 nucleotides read TGTGCCAGCTCACCCCTAGGGGGGGAAAGAGAAAAACTGTTTTTT.

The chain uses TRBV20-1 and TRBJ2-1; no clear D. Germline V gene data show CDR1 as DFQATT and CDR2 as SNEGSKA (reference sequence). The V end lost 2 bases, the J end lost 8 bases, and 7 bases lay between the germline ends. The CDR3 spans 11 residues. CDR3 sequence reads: CSARQLDEQFF. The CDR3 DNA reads TGCAGTGCTAGACAGCTCGATGAGCAGTTCTTC.

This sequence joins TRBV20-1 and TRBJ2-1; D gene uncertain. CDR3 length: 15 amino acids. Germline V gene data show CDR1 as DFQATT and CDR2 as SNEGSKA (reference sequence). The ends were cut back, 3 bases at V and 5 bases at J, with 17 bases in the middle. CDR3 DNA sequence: TGCAGTGCTAGTGACGACTCCTTCCCGAACAATGAGCAGTTCTTC. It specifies CSASDDSFPNNEQFF.

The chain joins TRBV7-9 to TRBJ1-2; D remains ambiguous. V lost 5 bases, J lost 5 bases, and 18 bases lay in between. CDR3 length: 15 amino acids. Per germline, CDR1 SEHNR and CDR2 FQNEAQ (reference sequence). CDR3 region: CASSILSQPRYGYTF. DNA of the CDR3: TGTGCCAGCAGCATCCTTTCACAACCGCGGTATGGCTACACCTTC. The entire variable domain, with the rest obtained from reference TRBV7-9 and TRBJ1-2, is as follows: DTGVSQNPRHKITKRGQNVTFRCDPISEHNRLYWYRQTLGQGPEFLTYFQNEAQLEKSRLLSDRFSAERPKGSFSTLEIQRTEQGDSAMYLCASSILSQPRYGYTFGSGTRLTVV.

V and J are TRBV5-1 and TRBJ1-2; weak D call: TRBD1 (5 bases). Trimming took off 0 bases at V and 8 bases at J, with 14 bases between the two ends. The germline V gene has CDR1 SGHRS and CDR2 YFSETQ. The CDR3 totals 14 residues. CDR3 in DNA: TGCGCCAGCAGCTTGGAGGGCAGGGCAGGAGGCTACACCTTC. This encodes CASSLEGRAGGYTF.

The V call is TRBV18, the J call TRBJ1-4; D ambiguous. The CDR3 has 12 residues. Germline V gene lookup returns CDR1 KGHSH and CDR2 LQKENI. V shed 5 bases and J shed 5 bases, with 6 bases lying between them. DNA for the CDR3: TGTGCCAGCTCAACTATAAATGAAAAACTGTTTTTT. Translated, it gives CASSTINEKLFF.

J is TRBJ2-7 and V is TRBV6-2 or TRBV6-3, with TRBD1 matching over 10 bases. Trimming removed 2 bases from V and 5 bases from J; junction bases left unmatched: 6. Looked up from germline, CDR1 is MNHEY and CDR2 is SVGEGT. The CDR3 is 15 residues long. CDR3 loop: CASSYPDRGFNEQYF. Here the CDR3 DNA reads TGTGCCAGCAGTTACCCGGACAGGGGGTTCAACGAGCAGTACTTC.

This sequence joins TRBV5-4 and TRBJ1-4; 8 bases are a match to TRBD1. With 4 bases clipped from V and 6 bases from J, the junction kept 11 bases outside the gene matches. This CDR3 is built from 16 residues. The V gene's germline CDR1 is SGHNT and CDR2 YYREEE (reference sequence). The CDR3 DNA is TGTGCCAGCAGCCCCATCGGACAGGGTCAAGATGAAAAACTGTTTTTT. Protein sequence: CASSPIGQGQDEKLFF.

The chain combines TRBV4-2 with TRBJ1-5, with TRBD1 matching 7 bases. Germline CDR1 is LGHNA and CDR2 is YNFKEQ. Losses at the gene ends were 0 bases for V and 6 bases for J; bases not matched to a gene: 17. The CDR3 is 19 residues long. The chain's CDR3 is CASSQDRWSGLTGTQPQHF. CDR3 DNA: TGTGCCAGCAGCCAAGATCGTTGGTCTGGATTGACAGGGACTCAGCCCCAGCATTTT.